Listed below are T cell receptor beta chains from one sample, sequenced in a study of blood T cell repertoires in COVID-19. Clones were sequenced by immunoSEQ multiplex PCR, and TCRdb holds only the in-frame ones, with some missing. In the table there are under 200,000 clones, around 67% of which are singletons. Sequencing used peripheral blood. The receptors here all came from a woman at least 80 years old with acute or convalescent COVID-19. Each CDR3 is given with its conserved first and last residue. The order of the fields is V gene, clone size, D gene, J gene, CDR3 DNA, CDR3 protein. The D gene is left open where the match is weak. Rows may omit the clone size; those that give it use once, few, many or a size class.

v_call: TRBV24-1; clone_size: -; d_call: TRBD2; j_call: TRBJ2-1; cdr3_nt: TGTGCCACCAGTGATCCAGCGGGACTCCTACGGGAGCAGTTCTTC; cdr3_aa: CATSDPAGLLREQFF
v_call: TRBV5-5; clone_size: -; d_call: TRBD2; j_call: TRBJ2-1; cdr3_nt: TGTGCCAGCAGCTCCGGGACTACCTATGAGGAGCAGTTCTTC; cdr3_aa: CASSSGTTYEEQFF
v_call: TRBV28; clone_size: -; d_call: TRBD1; j_call: TRBJ1-2; cdr3_nt: TGTGCCAGCAGTTTCCGGGACAGGGGCTATGGCTACACCTTC; cdr3_aa: CASSFRDRGYGYTF
v_call: TRBV20-1; clone_size: -; d_call: TRBD2; j_call: TRBJ2-7; cdr3_nt: TGCAGTGCTAGTATCCTAGCGGGAGGATCCGAGCAGTACTTC; cdr3_aa: CSASILAGGSEQYF
v_call: TRBV7-2; clone_size: -; d_call: TRBD1; j_call: TRBJ1-5; cdr3_nt: TGTGCCAGCAGCCCTTCAACAGGGGGGGGTCAGCCCCAGCATTTT; cdr3_aa: CASSPSTGGGQPQHF
v_call: TRBV7-2; clone_size: -; d_call: -; j_call: TRBJ2-7; cdr3_nt: TGTGCCAGCAGCGCCCGCCCAGTCATCTCCTACGAGCAGTACTTC; cdr3_aa: CASSARPVISYEQYF
v_call: TRBV18; clone_size: -; d_call: -; j_call: TRBJ2-1; cdr3_nt: TGTGCCAGCTCACCAGCCAGGGAGGACAATGAGCAGTTCTTC; cdr3_aa: CASSPAREDNEQFF
v_call: TRBV6-4; clone_size: -; d_call: TRBD2; j_call: TRBJ2-1; cdr3_nt: TGTGCCAGACTAGCGATCAATGAGCAGTTCTTC; cdr3_aa: CARLAINEQFF
v_call: TRBV18; clone_size: few; d_call: TRBD1; j_call: TRBJ2-5; cdr3_nt: TGTGCCAGCTCACCCATACAGGGGGCGGAGGAGACCCAGTACTTC; cdr3_aa: CASSPIQGAEETQYF
v_call: TRBV3-1/TRBV3-2; clone_size: -; d_call: -; j_call: TRBJ2-3; cdr3_nt: TGTGCCAGCAGCCAAGGAAACAGAGGGGATACGCAGTATTTT; cdr3_aa: CASSQGNRGDTQYF
v_call: TRBV18; clone_size: once; d_call: TRBD1; j_call: TRBJ1-6; cdr3_nt: TGTGCCAGCTCACCACCTGGACAGGGTTCCAATTCACCCCTCCACTTT; cdr3_aa: CASSPPGQGSNSPLHF
v_call: TRBV2; clone_size: -; d_call: TRBD1; j_call: TRBJ1-1; cdr3_nt: TGTGCCAGCAGTGGACAGGGGGTGGTCACTGAAGCTTTCTTT; cdr3_aa: CASSGQGVVTEAFF
v_call: TRBV5-1; clone_size: -; d_call: TRBD1; j_call: TRBJ1-3; cdr3_nt: TGCGCCAGCAGCCAAAGCAGGGGGCCTGGAAACACCATATATTTT; cdr3_aa: CASSQSRGPGNTIYF
v_call: TRBV19; clone_size: -; d_call: TRBD1; j_call: TRBJ2-3; cdr3_nt: TGTGCCAGTAGAGACCCGGGACAGGGCCTCACAGATACGCAGTATTTT; cdr3_aa: CASRDPGQGLTDTQYF
v_call: TRBV10-3; clone_size: -; d_call: -; j_call: TRBJ1-6; cdr3_nt: TGTGCCACCAGGAGACAGGAAAAAGAGAGTTCACCCCTCCACTTT; cdr3_aa: CATRRQEKESSPLHF
v_call: TRBV7-9; clone_size: -; d_call: -; j_call: TRBJ1-1; cdr3_nt: TGTGCCAGCAGCTCTGGCGGGGGTAAATCTGAAGCTTTCTTT; cdr3_aa: CASSSGGGKSEAFF
v_call: TRBV13; clone_size: -; d_call: -; j_call: TRBJ2-2; cdr3_nt: TGTGCCAGCAGCCCGGCCGGAGGGGGCGTAGGCGGGGAGCTGTTTTTT; cdr3_aa: CASSPAGGGVGGELFF
v_call: TRBV28; clone_size: -; d_call: TRBD2; j_call: TRBJ2-3; cdr3_nt: TGTGCCAGCAGAAGACTAGCCCGCAGCTACACAGATACGCAGTATTTT; cdr3_aa: CASRRLARSYTDTQYF
v_call: TRBV5-1; clone_size: -; d_call: -; j_call: TRBJ2-2; cdr3_nt: TGCGCCAGCAGGGAGACCGCCGGGGAGCTGTTTTTT; cdr3_aa: CASRETAGELFF
v_call: TRBV3-1/TRBV3-2; clone_size: once; d_call: -; j_call: TRBJ2-7; cdr3_nt: TGTGCCAGCAGCCAGGGGACACGTCCGAACGAGCAGTACTTC; cdr3_aa: CASSQGTRPNEQYF
v_call: TRBV30; clone_size: once; d_call: -; j_call: TRBJ2-1; cdr3_nt: TGTGCCTGGAGCCAGAAACCCGGAGGAGCCGATATTTACAATGAGCAGTTCTTC; cdr3_aa: CAWSQKPGGADIYNEQFF
v_call: TRBV29-1; clone_size: -; d_call: TRBD2; j_call: TRBJ2-5; cdr3_nt: TGCAGCGTCGCCGGGACTAGCGGGAAGGGGAAAGAGACCCAGTACTTC; cdr3_aa: CSVAGTSGKGKETQYF
v_call: TRBV6-1; clone_size: -; d_call: -; j_call: TRBJ2-5; cdr3_nt: TGTGCCAGCAGTGATTTGGCGGTCCAAGAGACCCAGTACTTC; cdr3_aa: CASSDLAVQETQYF
v_call: TRBV5-1; clone_size: -; d_call: -; j_call: TRBJ1-1; cdr3_nt: TGCGCCAGCATAGGAGCCTTAGACACTGAAGCTTTCTTT; cdr3_aa: CASIGALDTEAFF
v_call: TRBV24-1; clone_size: few; d_call: TRBD2; j_call: TRBJ2-3; cdr3_nt: TGTGCCACCAGTTCGCCTAGCGGTACTAGCACAGATACGCAGTATTTT; cdr3_aa: CATSSPSGTSTDTQYF
v_call: TRBV6-5; clone_size: few; d_call: -; j_call: TRBJ1-4; cdr3_nt: TGTGCCAGCATGGCGGGAGGGCGAGAAAAACTGTTTTTT; cdr3_aa: CASMAGGREKLFF
v_call: TRBV21-1; clone_size: -; d_call: -; j_call: TRBJ1-2; cdr3_nt: TGTGCCAGCAGCAAAGAGGGACAGACTAAAGGCTATGGCTACACCTTC; cdr3_aa: CASSKEGQTKGYGYTF
v_call: TRBV4-2; clone_size: -; d_call: TRBD1; j_call: TRBJ1-4; cdr3_nt: TGTGCCAGCAGCCAGCAGGGGGATGCAACTAATGAAAAACTGTTTTTT; cdr3_aa: CASSQQGDATNEKLFF
v_call: TRBV29-1; clone_size: -; d_call: -; j_call: TRBJ1-4; cdr3_nt: TGCAGCGTTGGGGGGGGGTTCAGTAATGAAAAACTGTTTTTT; cdr3_aa: CSVGGGFSNEKLFF
v_call: TRBV27; clone_size: -; d_call: -; j_call: TRBJ1-1; cdr3_nt: TGTGCCAGCAGTTTTAGCACAGGGAACACTGAAGCTTTCTTT; cdr3_aa: CASSFSTGNTEAFF
v_call: TRBV9; clone_size: -; d_call: -; j_call: TRBJ2-3; cdr3_nt: TGTGCCAGCAGCGTAGTGAAGCTAAACACAGATACGCAGTATTTT; cdr3_aa: CASSVVKLNTDTQYF
v_call: TRBV27; clone_size: -; d_call: -; j_call: TRBJ2-7; cdr3_nt: TGTGCCAGCAGTCCCTTACAGGCCCCCTACGAGCAGTACTTC; cdr3_aa: CASSPLQAPYEQYF
v_call: TRBV27; clone_size: few; d_call: -; j_call: TRBJ2-7; cdr3_nt: TGTGCCACTCGGGACACCGGCCGCCACGAGCAGTACTTC; cdr3_aa: CATRDTGRHEQYF
v_call: TRBV28; clone_size: -; d_call: -; j_call: TRBJ1-1; cdr3_nt: TGTGCCAGCAGTTTATCTAGGCGGTGGAGGGACACTGAAGCTTTCTTT; cdr3_aa: CASSLSRRWRDTEAFF
v_call: TRBV2; clone_size: -; d_call: -; j_call: TRBJ2-4; cdr3_nt: TGTGCGAGCAAGTTCCGGGACACGAACATTCAGTACTTC; cdr3_aa: CASKFRDTNIQYF
v_call: TRBV6-1; clone_size: -; d_call: -; j_call: TRBJ1-2; cdr3_nt: TGTGCCAGCAGTGAGATCGGCTATGGCTACACCTTC; cdr3_aa: CASSEIGYGYTF
v_call: TRBV2; clone_size: -; d_call: -; j_call: TRBJ2-5; cdr3_nt: TGTGCCAGCAGAGCGGGGACCCAGTACTTC; cdr3_aa: CASRAGTQYF
v_call: TRBV6-5; clone_size: -; d_call: -; j_call: TRBJ2-2; cdr3_nt: TGTGCCAGCAGTTACTTGGGCGGGGAGTCTACCGGGGAGCTGTTTTTT; cdr3_aa: CASSYLGGESTGELFF
v_call: TRBV9; clone_size: -; d_call: -; j_call: TRBJ1-2; cdr3_nt: TGTGCCAGCAGCGTGGGGGGAAATGGCTACACCTTC; cdr3_aa: CASSVGGNGYTF
v_call: TRBV29-1; clone_size: -; d_call: -; j_call: TRBJ1-2; cdr3_nt: TGCAGCGTTGAGCCGGGTCTCTATGGCTACACCTTC; cdr3_aa: CSVEPGLYGYTF
v_call: TRBV4-2; clone_size: -; d_call: TRBD1; j_call: TRBJ2-3; cdr3_nt: TGTGCCAGCAGCCAAGGACAGGGAGGCACAGATACGCAGTATTTT; cdr3_aa: CASSQGQGGTDTQYF
v_call: TRBV24-1; clone_size: -; d_call: TRBD1; j_call: TRBJ2-2; cdr3_nt: TGTGCCACGCAGGGGGCGAGGGAGCTGTTTTTT; cdr3_aa: CATQGARELFF
v_call: TRBV28; clone_size: -; d_call: TRBD2; j_call: TRBJ2-7; cdr3_nt: TGTGCCAGCAGTTTTAGTGGGACTAGCTTGCACTACGAGCAGTACTTC; cdr3_aa: CASSFSGTSLHYEQYF
v_call: TRBV2; clone_size: medium-sized; d_call: TRBD1; j_call: TRBJ1-4; cdr3_nt: TGTGCCAGCAGCCAACAGGGGGAAGAACTGTTTTTT; cdr3_aa: CASSQQGEELFF
v_call: TRBV28; clone_size: -; d_call: -; j_call: TRBJ2-1; cdr3_nt: TGTGCCAGCAACCAATGGGCACAGGGAAGGGTTGAGCAGTTCTTC; cdr3_aa: CASNQWAQGRVEQFF
v_call: TRBV5-4; clone_size: -; d_call: TRBD2; j_call: TRBJ2-7; cdr3_nt: TGTGCCAGCAGCTGGGGGGGAGGGTTCGAGCAGTACTTC; cdr3_aa: CASSWGGGFEQYF
v_call: TRBV5-1; clone_size: -; d_call: TRBD1; j_call: TRBJ2-3; cdr3_nt: TGCGCCAGCAGCCCCGGACAGGAGCCAGATACGCAGTATTTT; cdr3_aa: CASSPGQEPDTQYF
v_call: TRBV27; clone_size: -; d_call: TRBD2; j_call: TRBJ2-3; cdr3_nt: TGTGCCAGCAGAGATAGGACTAGAAGCACAGATACGCAGTATTTT; cdr3_aa: CASRDRTRSTDTQYF
v_call: TRBV28; clone_size: -; d_call: -; j_call: TRBJ1-5; cdr3_nt: TGTGCCAGCAGTCCCCTCGCGTTACGCGATCGGCCCCAGCATTTT; cdr3_aa: CASSPLALRDRPQHF
v_call: TRBV3-1/TRBV3-2; clone_size: -; d_call: TRBD1; j_call: TRBJ1-4; cdr3_nt: TGTGCCAGCAGCCCCGGGACAGGGAATGAAAAACTGTTTTTT; cdr3_aa: CASSPGTGNEKLFF
v_call: TRBV7-2; clone_size: -; d_call: TRBD2; j_call: TRBJ2-1; cdr3_nt: TGTGCCAGCAGCTCCAGGACTAGCGGTTACAATGAGCAGTTCTTC; cdr3_aa: CASSSRTSGYNEQFF
v_call: TRBV7-9; clone_size: once; d_call: TRBD1; j_call: TRBJ1-4; cdr3_nt: TGTGCCAGCACCCGACAGGGAGAGAATGAAAAACTGTTTTTT; cdr3_aa: CASTRQGENEKLFF
v_call: TRBV18; clone_size: -; d_call: -; j_call: TRBJ2-3; cdr3_nt: TGTGCCAGCCGCAACGGGATGCTCACAGATACGCAGTATTTT; cdr3_aa: CASRNGMLTDTQYF